The 26 T cell receptor beta chains listed next were all sequenced from one sample in a study of CD8+ T cells in alopecia areata. Sequencing relied on a cDNA template that was reverse transcribed from extracted RNA. Sequencing was performed with immunoSEQ multiplex PCR; in TCRdb, only in-frame clones are kept and a portion is missing. The data show about 150,000 clones, more than 45% seen once. Sequenced input: CD4+ T cells sorted from blood. Receptors originate from a human donor with alopecia areata.

The sample holds one count of this clone. The chain employs TRBV30 and TRBJ1-5, with D maybe TRBD1 (5 bases). The CDR3 consists of 15 residues. Trimming took 3 bases from V and 6 from J, leaving 18 bases between them. Germline CDR1 and CDR2: GTSNPN and SVGIG (reference sequence). In DNA, the CDR3 is TGTGCCTGGAGCCCTAGGGTCAGGGAGAGTCAGCCCCAGCATTTT. This translates into CAWSPRVRESQPQHF.

In its sample, this clone was seen a few times. The gene calls are TRBV7-3 and TRBJ2-3; 8 bases map to TRBD1. Germline V gene lookup returns CDR1 SGHTA and CDR2 FQGTGA. The CDR3 loop spans 14 amino acids. With V trimmed by 1 base and J by 6 bases, 3 bases remained unmatched. CDR3 sequence reads: CASSLRQGTDTQYF. The DNA for the CDR3 is TGTGCCAGCAGCTTAAGACAGGGGACCGATACGCAGTATTTT.

V is TRBV2 and J is TRBJ2-5; D might be TRBD1 (6 bases). Germline V gene sequence: CDR1 SNHLY, CDR2 FYNNEI. Trimming stripped 7 bases from V and 5 bases from J, with 17 bases between. CDR3 length: 14 amino acids. CDR3 region: CASMGAGVFETQYF. The DNA for the CDR3 is TGTGCCAGCATGGGGGCAGGCGTCTTCGAGACCCAGTACTTC.

This clone was seen a few times. The genes are TRBV7-8 and TRBJ1-2; 11 bases map to TRBD1. The CDR3 totals 15 residues. The germline V gene has CDR1 SGHVS and CDR2 FQNEAQ. J lost 4 bases, V lost 0 bases, and 1 base had no gene match. The CDR3 bases are TGTGCCAGCAGCTTAGCCGGGACAGGGGGCTATGGCTACACCTTC. Amino acid sequence: CASSLAGTGGYGYTF.

This chain uses TRBV29-1 with TRBJ2-7, with D perhaps matching TRBD1 or TRBD2 (5 bases each). The CDR3 consists of 12 residues. Germline CDR1 SQVTM, CDR2 ANQGSEA. Trimming removed 3 bases from V and 7 bases from J, with 13 bases in between. The CDR3 reads CSVDAGTGEQYF. The DNA for the CDR3 is TGCAGCGTTGACGCAGGGACGGGGGAGCAGTACTTC.

The table lists this clone with a few counts. The chain combines TRBV4-1 with TRBJ2-7; 9 nucleotides align to TRBD1. Germline CDR1 reads MGHRA; CDR2 reads YSYEKL. J was trimmed by 3 bases and V by 5 bases; bases with no gene match: 2. The CDR3 totals 13 residues. The CDR3 nucleotides are TGCGCCAGCAGCACGGGACAGGGCTACGAGCAGTACTTC. The encoded protein is CASSTGQGYEQYF.

The rearrangement joins TRBV28 to TRBJ2-5, with D possibly being TRBD2 (5 bases). The CDR3 sequence is 14 residues long. The V and J ends lost 5 bases and 2 bases respectively, with 12 bases between them. The germline gives CDR1 MDHEN, CDR2 SYDVKM. CDR3 in amino acids: CASSGEGRQETQYF. CDR3 nucleotides: TGTGCCAGCAGTGGAGAGGGCCGGCAAGAGACCCAGTACTTC.

The CDR3 coding sequence is TGCAGCGTTGCTCCAGGGGCCTACGAGCAGTACTTC. Its translation is CSVAPGAYEQYF. V and J are TRBV29-1 and TRBJ2-7, with TRBD1 as a possible D gene (6 bases). Trimming took off 4 bases at V and 2 bases at J, with 9 bases between the two ends. The CDR3 runs 12 residues. Germline V CDR1 and CDR2: SQVTM, ANQGSEA.

This clone came up a few times. The CDR3 sequence: CASSEVTGVYGYTF. For the CDR3, the DNA is TGTGCCAGCAGTGAGGTGACAGGGGTCTATGGCTACACCTTC. The chain carries TRBV2 and TRBJ1-2, with 8 bases that match TRBD1. This CDR3 comprises 14 residues. Trimming cost V 3 bases and J 4 bases; bases outside gene matches: 4. Germline V lookup: CDR1 SNHLY, CDR2 FYNNEI. The full variable domain, its missing parts supplied by reference TRBV2 and TRBJ1-2, is EPEVTQTPSHQVTQMGQEVILRCVPISNHLYFYWYRQILGQKVEFLVSFYNNEISEKSEIFDDQFSVERPDGSNFTLKIRSTKLEDSAMYFCASSEVTGVYGYTFGSGTRLTVV.

The rearrangement links TRBV2 to TRBJ1-2; no clear D. CDR1 and CDR2 (germline): SNHLY, FYNNEI. The CDR3 is 13 amino acids. Trimming cost V 2 bases and J 6 bases, with 10 bases left between them. The CDR3 coding sequence is TGTGCCAGCAGTGAATTCTCGGGCCATGGCTACACCTTC. Its translation: CASSEFSGHGYTF.

The chain has TRBV2 and TRBJ2-4; tentative D call: TRBD1 (6 bases). Trimming shortened V by 6 bases and J by 0 bases, and 12 bases separated the two germline ends. Germline lookup yields CDR1 SNHLY and CDR2 FYNNEI. The CDR3 spans 15 residues. The CDR3 here is CASSSTGLAKNIQYF. DNA of the CDR3: TGTGCCAGCAGCTCGACAGGACTAGCCAAAAACATTCAGTACTTC.

A note on this clone: Distinct nucleotide sequences in the sample also encode this CDR3. This chain links TRBV27 with TRBJ2-5; 7 bases match TRBD1. Germline V lookup: CDR1 MNHEY, CDR2 SMNVEV (reference sequence). This CDR3 is 13 amino acids long. The J segment lost 4 bases and the V segment lost 4 bases, leaving 3 bases of the junction unmatched. CDR3 loop: CASSSRGRETQYF. Written as DNA, the CDR3 is TGTGCCAGCAGTTCCAGGGGGAGAGAGACCCAGTACTTC.

The chain carries TRBV5-1 and TRBJ2-5, with unresolved D. This CDR3 is built from 14 residues. In germline, CDR1 is SGHRS, CDR2 YFSETQ. V was pared by 0 bases and J by 1 base, with 7 bases between. CDR3 bases: TGCGCCAGCAGCTTGGGTCGAGCCCAAGAGACCCAGTACTTC. The encoded protein is CASSLGRAQETQYF.

Only a few counts were recorded for this clone. This chain joins TRBV7-8 and TRBJ2-7, with TRBD1 as a possible D gene (6 bases). The ends were cut back, 6 bases at V and 2 bases at J, with 23 bases in the middle. This CDR3 comprises 17 residues. The germline gives CDR1 SGHVS, CDR2 FQNEAQ. CDR3 sequence: CASSRPSTGTQPYEQYF. The CDR3 nucleotides are TGTGCCAGCAGTCGCCCATCGACCGGGACACAGCCCTACGAGCAGTACTTC.

The chain employs TRBV30 and TRBJ2-5; tentatively, D is TRBD1 (6 bases). Germline assignment: CDR1 GTSNPN and CDR2 SVGIG (reference sequence). The CDR3 is 13 amino acids. V dropped 5 bases and J dropped 5 bases, with 15 bases sitting between them. DNA for the CDR3: TGTGCCTGGGATTCAACAGGGTACGAGACCCAGTACTTC. The encoded protein is CAWDSTGYETQYF. The complete variable domain, with remaining parts taken from reference TRBV30 and TRBJ2-5, reads SQTIHQWPATLVQPVGSPLSLECTVEGTSNPNLYWYRQAAGRGLQLLFYSVGIGQISSEVPQNLSASRPQDRQFILSSKKLLLSDSGFYLCAWDSTGYETQYFGPGTRLLVL.

As to this clone: Other nucleotide sequences from this sample produce the same CDR3. The rearrangement uses TRBV5-1 and TRBJ2-7; D unclear. This CDR3 region has 12 residues. Germline loops: CDR1 SGHRS, CDR2 YFSETQ. Trimming removed 4 bases at V and 2 bases at J, with 7 bases between. CDR3 protein: CASSLGAYEQYF. In nucleotides, the CDR3 is TGCGCCAGCAGCCTCGGAGCCTACGAGCAGTACTTC.

Comments on this clone: An end of the junction differs from the germline gene, which may be a read error. The chain couples TRBV28 to TRBJ2-5; 9 bases agree with TRBD2. The CDR3 runs to 13 residues. Germline loops: CDR1 MDHEN, CDR2 SYDVKM. The CDR3 DNA reads TGTGCCAGCAGTTTTAGCGGGAGAGAGGCCCAGTACTTC. It yields the protein CASSFSGREAQYF.

About this clone: Other DNA sequences from this sample encode an identical CDR3 as well. The chain recombines TRBV5-1 with TRBJ2-1; no reliable D call. The V gene's germline CDR1 is SGHRS and CDR2 YFSETQ. The CDR3 is made up of 13 amino acids. Trimming cost V 4 bases and J 0 bases, with 5 bases left between them. CDR3 loop: CASSLTSYNEQFF. DNA of the CDR3: TGCGCCAGCAGCCTCACCTCCTACAATGAGCAGTTCTTC.

This clone was detected once. The rearrangement joins TRBV27 to TRBJ2-1; D tentatively fits TRBD1 or TRBD2 (5 bases each). Germline CDR1 reads MNHEY; CDR2 reads SMNVEV (reference sequence). The V end was cut by 6 bases, the J end by 3 bases, with 12 bases between. The CDR3 has 14 residues. CDR3 DNA: TGTGCCAGCAGGGGACGGGAAAACTACAATGAGCAGTTCTTC. It specifies CASRGRENYNEQFF.

The V gene is TRBV5-1, the J gene TRBJ2-7; D ambiguous. V lost 4 bases to trimming and J lost 7 bases, with 9 bases between them. The CDR3 has 11 amino acids. Germline-derived CDR1 and CDR2 are SGHRS and YFSETQ. The CDR3 here is CASSEAGEQYF. DNA for the CDR3: TGCGCCAGCAGCGAGGCAGGAGAGCAGTACTTC.

This chain uses TRBV2 with TRBJ2-5; unclear D gene. CDR1 and CDR2 from the germline V gene are SNHLY and FYNNEI. The CDR3 consists of 11 residues. V lost 6 bases and J lost 4, with 6 bases in between. This CDR3 is CASRPLETQYF. DNA for the CDR3: TGTGCCAGCAGACCTCTAGAGACCCAGTACTTC. Combining the CDR3 with reference TRBV2 and TRBJ2-5 gives the whole variable domain EPEVTQTPSHQVTQMGQEVILRCVPISNHLYFYWYRQILGQKVEFLVSFYNNEISEKSEIFDDQFSVERPDGSNFTLKIRSTKLEDSAMYFCASRPLETQYFGPGTRLLVL.

The chain employs TRBV5-1 and TRBJ2-2, with D possibly matching TRBD2 (6 bases). V was trimmed by 5 bases and J by 5 bases, leaving 10 bases between them. Germline loops: CDR1 SGHRS, CDR2 YFSETQ. The CDR3 sequence is 13 residues long. The CDR3, as DNA: TGCGCCAGCAGTTCTGCGGGGACCGGGGAGCTGTTTTTT. It is translated as CASSSAGTGELFF.

The rearrangement links TRBV29-1 to TRBJ2-1, with 11 bases fitting TRBD2. CDR3 size: 14 residues. V lost 6 bases to trimming and J lost 3 bases; unmatched junction nucleotides: 4. The germline CDR1 and CDR2 sequences are SQVTM and ANQGSEA. The CDR3 nucleotides are TGCAGCGTACATCTAGCGGGAGGCTACAATGAGCAGTTCTTC. It yields the protein CSVHLAGGYNEQFF.

The chain is built from TRBV7-2 and TRBJ1-2; D is ambiguous. CDR3 length: 14 residues. Deletions cut 5 bases from V and 5 bases from J, with 15 bases between. Germline assignment: CDR1 SGHTA and CDR2 FQGNSA. DNA of the CDR3: TGTGCCAGCAGCCCGTTTGACCTAGCTTATGGCTACACCTTC. Translating it yields CASSPFDLAYGYTF.

There are a few counts of this clone. This rearrangement joins TRBV30 to TRBJ1-5, with 9 nucleotides matching TRBD1. Germline CDR1 GTSNPN, CDR2 SVGIG (reference sequence). The CDR3 runs 19 residues. V lost 0 bases, J lost 0 bases, and 12 bases stayed unmatched. CDR3 region: CAWSVGQGEPVYSNQPQHF. In DNA form, the CDR3 reads TGTGCCTGGAGTGTGGGACAGGGAGAACCAGTTTATAGCAATCAGCCCCAGCATTTT.

The chain is built from TRBV28 and TRBJ2-3; the match to TRBD2 covers 9 bases. Germline CDR1 reads MDHEN; CDR2 reads SYDVKM. The CDR3 consists of 14 residues. V lost 7 bases, J lost 2 bases, and 4 bases stayed unmatched. The CDR3 reads CASISGRTTDTQYF. The CDR3 nucleotides are TGTGCCAGCATCAGCGGGAGGACCACAGATACGCAGTATTTT.